This entry is about one TCR beta chain. The antigen remains unidentified. The CDR3 consists of 15 residues. The ends were cut back, 2 bases at V and 0 bases at J, with 11 bases in the middle. The germline gives CDR1 MNHEY, CDR2 SVGAGI. The data are from a study of T cell responses to AZD1222 COVID-19 vaccine. TCRdb's table, derived via immunoSEQ multiplex PCR, lists solely in-frame clones and lacks some. The data contain about 100,000 clones, about 90% of them seen just once; the ten biggest clones take up 1.5% to 2%. Study-wide results and caveats: It was only a handful of AZD1222 recipients who were seropositive at baseline. Spike-specific TCRs gained breadth and depth after people received two AZD1222 doses. The donor cohort was predominantly white British with a female majority, and clonal diversity may have been underestimated.

This receptor was identified in an adult in good health. The sequencing used peripheral blood, collected on day 0 of AZD1222 vaccination. The chain joins TRBV6-5 to TRBJ2-7; D possibly matches TRBD1 or TRBD2 (6 bases each). CDR3 coding DNA: TGTGCCAGCAGTTACGGGGGGCTCAGCTCCTACGAGCAGTACTTC. It specifies CASSYGGLSSYEQYF.